The 32 T cell receptor beta chains listed next were all sequenced from one sample in a study of blood T cell repertoires in COVID-19 (dated by TCRdb to 2020 to 2021). Library creation used the immunoSEQ multiplex PCR assay. TCRdb's version of the immuneACCESS table is confined to in-frame rearrangements and falls short of the full clone set. An unresolved V gene accounts for under half of the shortfall where checked; the remainder is of unknown origin. This sample is represented by fewer than 300,000 clones; about 85% of them were singletons. Clones ranked in the top ten supply about 2.7% of the sample. The sample consisted of PBMCs or T cells enriched from blood (not recorded which). The receptors originated from a woman in her forties or fifties who had recovered from COVID-19.

The chain is built from TRBV19 and TRBJ2-3; TRBD2 agrees at 16 bases. Germline CDR1 is LNHDA and CDR2 is SQIVND (reference sequence). The CDR3 covers 17 residues. Trimming removed 3 bases from V and 5 bases from J; junction bases left unmatched: 5. CDR3 bases: TGTGCCAGTAGTATTGGGACTAGCGGGGGGGCCGGAGATACGCAGTATTTT. Translating gives CASSIGTSGGAGDTQYF.

The V gene is TRBV6-5, the J gene TRBJ2-5; possibly TRBD1 for D (6 bases). CDR3 length: 14 amino acids. Per the germline V gene, CDR1 is MNHEY and CDR2 is SVGAGI. Trimming left V 6 bases short and J 5 bases short, with 16 bases between. CDR3: CASSMAGVQETQYF. In DNA form, the CDR3 reads TGTGCCAGCAGCATGGCAGGGGTCCAGGAGACCCAGTACTTC.

The chain combines TRBV5-8 with TRBJ2-3; D might be TRBD2 (7 bases). V dropped 3 bases and J dropped 5 bases, with 16 bases sitting between them. CDR3 size: 15 residues. CDR1 is SGHTS and CDR2 is YDEGEE in the germline V gene. The CDR3 DNA is TGTGCCAGCAGCTCCCGGGGGGCCTGGCTAGATACGCAGTATTTT. Amino acids: CASSSRGAWLDTQYF.

The CDR3 loop reads CASSGEAGGATDTQYF. The DNA for the CDR3 is TGTGCCAGCAGCGGGGAAGCGGGAGGGGCCACAGATACGCAGTATTTT. This sequence joins TRBV5-4 and TRBJ2-3; the match to TRBD2 covers 10 bases. This CDR3 spans 16 amino acids. Germline V lookup: CDR1 SGHNT, CDR2 YYREEE (reference sequence). J gave up 2 bases and V 4 bases, and 7 bases lay outside the gene matches.

The chain carries TRBV19 and TRBJ1-1; D unclear. The CDR3 has 13 residues. The V and J ends lost 3 bases and 5 bases respectively, with 10 bases between them. Germline V lookup: CDR1 LNHDA, CDR2 SQIVND (reference sequence). The CDR3 nucleotides are TGTGCCAGTAGTATCGGGGAACAGACTGAAGCTTTCTTT. This translates into CASSIGEQTEAFF. The full variable domain, completed using reference TRBV19 and TRBJ1-1, is DGGITQSPKYLFRKEGQNVTLSCEQNLNHDAMYWYRQDPGQGLRLIYYSQIVNDFQKGDIAEGYSVSREKKESFPLTVTSAQKNPTAFYLCASSIGEQTEAFFGQGTRLTVV.

The rearrangement links TRBV15 to TRBJ1-1, with TRBD1 matching 9 bases. There are 17 residues in the CDR3. The germline V gene encodes CDR1 LNHNV and CDR2 YYDKDF (reference sequence). The J segment lost 4 bases and the V segment lost 0 bases, leaving 9 bases of the junction unmatched. The CDR3, as DNA: TGTGCCACCAGCAGAGAAACAGGGGGCGCTGTGAGCACTGAAGCTTTCTTT. Encoded protein: CATSRETGGAVSTEAFF.

The gene calls are TRBV2 and TRBJ1-2, with unresolved D. The CDR3 sequence is 15 residues long. Trimming took 0 bases from V and 8 from J, leaving 16 bases between them. Germline values: CDR1 SNHLY, CDR2 FYNNEI. The CDR3 DNA sequence: TGTGCCAGCAGTGAAGCGCTTTGGCAGACGGGGGGCTACACCTTC. This encodes CASSEALWQTGGYTF.

The rearrangement joins TRBV19 to TRBJ1-2, with D possibly TRBD1 on 6 matching bases. The CDR3 extends over 18 amino acids. V was pared by 0 bases and J by 8 bases, with 25 bases between. In germline, CDR1 is LNHDA, CDR2 SQIVND (reference sequence). The CDR3 spells CASSIDRLTGQYYSGYTF. In DNA form, the CDR3 reads TGTGCCAGTAGTATAGATCGCCTTACAGGACAGTATTATTCGGGCTACACCTTC.

The rearrangement links TRBV7-9 to TRBJ1-3, with TRBD1 matching over 10 bases. The CDR3 loop spans 14 amino acids. CDR1 and CDR2 (germline): SEHNR, FQNEAQ (reference sequence). V trimming: 6 bases; J trimming: 8 bases; junction bases outside the gene matches: 7. The CDR3 spells CASSSGDRGYTIYF. CDR3 DNA sequence: TGTGCCAGCAGTTCGGGGGACAGGGGTTACACCATATATTTT.

The chain couples TRBV29-1 to TRBJ2-2, with TRBD1 matching over 8 bases. V trimming: 7 bases; J trimming: 5 bases; junction bases outside the gene matches: 6. CDR3 length: 13 amino acids. Germline V gene lookup returns CDR1 SQVTM and CDR2 ANQGSEA. CDR3 loop: CSATGGVTGELFF. CDR3 nucleotide sequence: TGCAGCGCTACAGGGGGTGTAACCGGGGAGCTGTTTTTT.

The rearrangement links TRBV5-1 to TRBJ1-1; D is unresolved. The CDR3 has 19 residues. CDR1 SGHRS and CDR2 YFSETQ come from the germline V gene. V was trimmed by 0 bases and J by 10 bases, leaving 31 bases between them. CDR3 in DNA: TGCGCCAGCAGCTTGGGTCCTTCGACTACCCACTCGGGCGGTGTAGCAGCTTTCTTT. Amino acid sequence: CASSLGPSTTHSGGVAAFF.

The chain recombines TRBV5-6 with TRBJ2-2; 9 bases agree with TRBD1. Germline-derived CDR1 and CDR2 are SGHDT and YYEEEE. The CDR3 is made up of 15 amino acids. The J segment lost 7 bases and the V segment lost 0 bases, leaving 4 bases of the junction unmatched. Here the CDR3 reads CASSLGTGAIGELFF. The DNA for the CDR3 is TGTGCCAGCAGCTTGGGGACAGGGGCGATCGGGGAGCTGTTTTTT. The entire variable domain, with the rest obtained from reference TRBV5-6 and TRBJ2-2, is as follows: DAGVTQSPTHLIKTRGQQVTLRCSPKSGHDTVSWYQQALGQGPQFIFQYYEEEERQRGNFPDRFSGHQFPNYSSELNVNALLLGDSALYLCASSLGTGAIGELFFGEGSRLTVL.

The chain has TRBV6-5 and TRBJ2-4; 7 positions agree with TRBD1. Per the germline V gene, CDR1 is MNHEY and CDR2 is SVGAGI. The CDR3 covers 14 residues. V gave up 7 bases and J gave up 0 bases; unmatched junction bases: 3. The CDR3 DNA is TGTGCCAGCAAACGACAGGGAGCCAAAAACATTCAGTACTTC. The encoded protein is CASKRQGAKNIQYF.

The J gene is TRBJ1-2, the V gene TRBV5-1; weak D call: TRBD1 (6 bases). CDR3 length: 15 residues. CDR1 and CDR2 (germline): SGHRS, YFSETQ. The V gene lost 0 bases and the J gene lost 4 bases, with 13 bases spanning the gap. CDR3 protein: CASSLAGGLGYGYTF. CDR3 bases: TGCGCCAGCAGCTTGGCCGGGGGGCTAGGCTATGGCTACACCTTC.

The chain joins TRBV6-5 to TRBJ2-7; tentatively, D is TRBD1 (6 bases). Germline CDR1 and CDR2: MNHEY and SVGAGI. Trimming removed 4 bases from V and 6 bases from J, with 19 bases in between. The CDR3 spans 15 residues. CDR3 loop: CASSLTPTGPGEQYF. CDR3 sequence (DNA): TGTGCCAGCAGTTTAACCCCCACAGGGCCGGGCGAGCAGTACTTC.

In this sample, this clone turned up a few times. The V gene is TRBV5-8, the J gene TRBJ2-7, with D possibly being TRBD2 (7 bases). V was pared by 0 bases and J by 1 base, with 11 bases between. CDR1 is SGHTS, CDR2 YDEGEE, per germline. The CDR3 sequence is 15 residues long. The CDR3 reads CASSLVRGPSYEQYF. CDR3 nucleotide sequence: TGTGCCAGCAGCTTGGTGCGGGGGCCTTCCTACGAGCAGTACTTC.

V usage is TRBV6-5 and J usage is TRBJ2-6; D is ambiguous. This CDR3 has 14 amino acids. V was clipped by 4 bases and J by 4 bases, with 8 bases between them. The V gene's germline CDR1 is MNHEY and CDR2 SVGAGI. Here the CDR3 reads CASSSSPGANVLTF. CDR3 nucleotide sequence: TGTGCCAGCAGTTCATCCCCCGGGGCCAACGTCCTGACTTTC.

The genes are TRBV4-2 and TRBJ2-3, with 10 positions matching TRBD1. V lost 4 bases to trimming and J lost 3 bases; unmatched junction nucleotides: 7. Germline values: CDR1 LGHNA, CDR2 YNFKEQ. This CDR3 spans 16 amino acids. CDR3 bases: TGTGCCAGCAGCCCCGGAGGGACAGGGGTTACAGATACGCAGTATTTT. It is translated as CASSPGGTGVTDTQYF.

The gene calls are TRBV14 and TRBJ1-6, with unresolved D. V shed 0 bases and J shed 10 bases, with 13 bases lying between them. The V gene's germline CDR1 is SGHDN and CDR2 FVKESK. The CDR3 runs to 15 residues. CDR3 DNA: TGTGCCAGCAGCCAAGATGGGCCAGCTCAATCACCCCTCCACTTT. Translated, it gives CASSQDGPAQSPLHF.

The rearrangement uses TRBV19 and TRBJ1-2, with 10 bases lining up with TRBD1. With V trimmed by 9 bases and J by 3 bases, 4 bases remained unmatched. Germline CDR1 is LNHDA and CDR2 is SQIVND (reference sequence). The CDR3 has 13 amino acids. In nucleotides, the CDR3 is TGTGCCAGCCGGACAGGGGGTCACTATGGCTACACCTTC. Translation gives CASRTGGHYGYTF.

In its sample, this clone was seen a few times. The chain carries TRBV7-2 and TRBJ1-5, with D unclear. V was cut by 1 base and J by 2 bases, with 9 bases left in between. The V gene's germline CDR1 is SGHTA and CDR2 FQGNSA. CDR3 length: 15 amino acids. This CDR3 reads CASSLVYSGNQPQHF. The CDR3 region has the DNA TGTGCCAGCAGCTTAGTATACAGTGGCAATCAGCCCCAGCATTTT.

This clone was detected only a few times. The chain uses TRBV15 and TRBJ1-4; the match to TRBD1 covers 7 bases. The germline V gene encodes CDR1 LNHNV and CDR2 YYDKDF (reference sequence). There are 15 residues in the CDR3. J was trimmed by 3 bases and V by 3 bases; bases with no gene match: 4. Written as DNA, the CDR3 is TGTGCCACCAGCAGGCCCAGGGGGGCTAATGAAAAACTGTTTTTT. Translation gives CATSRPRGANEKLFF. The full variable domain, its missing parts supplied by reference TRBV15 and TRBJ1-4, is DAMVIQNPRYQVTQFGKPVTLSCSQTLNHNVMYWYQQKSSQAPKLLFHYYDKDFNNEADTPDNFQSRRPNTSFCFLDIRSPGLGDTAMYLCATSRPRGANEKLFFGSGTQLSVL.

The chain uses TRBV19 and TRBJ1-5; D remains ambiguous. Between the trimmed V and J ends, which lost 7 bases and 6 bases, there was a span of 25 bases. Germline assignment: CDR1 LNHDA and CDR2 SQIVND (reference sequence). The CDR3 has 17 residues. The CDR3, as DNA: TGTGCCAGTACGCATGCCTTCGCGGGGAGGGAGGGTCAGCCCCAGCATTTT. The encoded protein is CASTHAFAGREGQPQHF.

The J gene is TRBJ1-4, the V gene TRBV4-2, with TRBD1 matching 8 bases. After removal of 6 bases from V and 12 bases from J, the junction contained 12 bases not matched to a gene. The CDR3 is 14 amino acids. Germline V lookup: CDR1 LGHNA, CDR2 YNFKEQ. CDR3 DNA sequence: TGTGCCAGCAGTTCTGACAGGGGTATTGGGGAACTGTTTTTT. Translation: CASSSDRGIGELFF.

This clone came up a few times. The chain links TRBV5-4 to TRBJ1-1; no clear D. The CDR3 loop spans 13 amino acids. CDR1 is SGHNT and CDR2 is YYREEE in the germline V gene (reference sequence). V lost 3 bases and J 1 base, leaving 7 bases between the germline ends. This CDR3 reads CASSSRRNTEAFF. The CDR3, as DNA: TGTGCCAGCAGCTCCAGAAGGAACACTGAAGCTTTCTTT.

The rearrangement uses TRBV5-1 and TRBJ2-7; TRBD2 matches at 12 bases. The CDR3 is 17 amino acids. From germline, CDR1 is SGHRS and CDR2 YFSETQ. V shed 3 bases and J 2 bases; nucleotides not matched to a gene: 9. The CDR3, as DNA: TGCGCCAGCAGCTCGGCAAAGACTAGCGGGGGTACCTACGAGCAGTACTTC. Its translation: CASSSAKTSGGTYEQYF.

The V call is TRBV5-1, the J call TRBJ1-1, with D maybe TRBD1 (5 bases). The germline V gene encodes CDR1 SGHRS and CDR2 YFSETQ. V lost 0 bases to trimming and J lost 1 base, with 10 bases between them. The length of the CDR3 is 15 residues. This CDR3 reads CASSLGQRPNTEAFF. DNA of the CDR3: TGCGCCAGCAGCTTGGGACAGAGACCGAACACTGAAGCTTTCTTT.

The chain carries TRBV15 and TRBJ1-4; the D gene is possibly TRBD1 (6 bases). Trimming stripped 1 base from V and 1 base from J, with 10 bases between. CDR3 size: 16 residues. CDR1 is LNHNV, CDR2 YYDKDF, per germline (reference sequence). CDR3 sequence reads: CATSRGGRITNEKLFF. In DNA form, the CDR3 reads TGTGCCACCAGCAGAGGGGGGCGAATAACTAATGAAAAACTGTTTTTT.

This clone appeared once. The chain couples TRBV7-2 to TRBJ1-6, with a weak D call TRBD1 (5 bases). Looked up from germline, CDR1 is SGHTA and CDR2 is FQGNSA. The ends were cut back, 1 base at V and 8 bases at J, with 18 bases in the middle. The CDR3 sequence is 17 residues long. CDR3 in DNA: TGTGCCAGCAGCTTAGGAGTTACCGGGGGAGGGGATTCACCCCTCCACTTT. This codes for CASSLGVTGGGDSPLHF. The full variable domain, completed using reference TRBV7-2 and TRBJ1-6, is GAGVSQSPSNKVTEKGKDVELRCDPISGHTALYWYRQSLGQGLEFLIYFQGNSAPDKSGLPSDRFSAERTGGSVSTLTIQRTQQEDSAVYLCASSLGVTGGGDSPLHFGNGTRLTVT.

The chain recombines TRBV30 with TRBJ2-6, with D possibly being TRBD1 (6 bases). Per germline, CDR1 GTSNPN and CDR2 SVGIG (reference sequence). This CDR3 contains 16 residues. Trimming removed 3 bases from V and 4 bases from J, with 16 bases in between. CDR3 sequence: CAWSGDPGAGANVLTF. The CDR3 DNA reads TGTGCCTGGAGCGGAGACCCAGGGGCGGGGGCCAACGTCCTGACTTTC.

This clone appeared many times. The V and J genes are TRBV3-1 (or the pseudogene TRBV3-2) and TRBJ1-6, with D perhaps matching TRBD1 (5 bases). The germline gives CDR1 LGHDT, CDR2 YNNKEL (reference sequence). V was pared by 5 bases and J by 3 bases, with 8 bases between. CDR3 length: 14 amino acids. This CDR3 is CASSSGYYNSPLHF. Here the CDR3 DNA reads TGTGCCAGCAGCTCAGGGTACTATAATTCACCCCTCCACTTT.

The chain carries TRBV19 and TRBJ1-5; possible D gene TRBD1, 5 bases. CDR1 LNHDA and CDR2 SQIVND come from the germline V gene (reference sequence). This CDR3 is built from 14 residues. V was clipped by 4 bases and J by 7 bases, with 14 bases between them. The CDR3 sequence: CASSNQGIWQPQHF. Here the CDR3 DNA reads TGTGCCAGTAGTAATCAGGGCATCTGGCAGCCCCAGCATTTT.